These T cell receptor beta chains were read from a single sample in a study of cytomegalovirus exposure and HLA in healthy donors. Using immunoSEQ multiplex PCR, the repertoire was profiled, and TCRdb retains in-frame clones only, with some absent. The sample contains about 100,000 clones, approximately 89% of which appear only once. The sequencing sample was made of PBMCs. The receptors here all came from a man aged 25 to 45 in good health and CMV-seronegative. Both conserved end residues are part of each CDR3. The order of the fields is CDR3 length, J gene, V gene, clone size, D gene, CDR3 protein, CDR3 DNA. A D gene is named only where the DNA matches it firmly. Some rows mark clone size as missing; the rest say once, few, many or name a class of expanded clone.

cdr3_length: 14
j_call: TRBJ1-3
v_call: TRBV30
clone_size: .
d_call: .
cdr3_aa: CAWSTGDSGNTIYF
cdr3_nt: TGTGCCTGGAGCACAGGAGACTCTGGAAACACCATATATTTT

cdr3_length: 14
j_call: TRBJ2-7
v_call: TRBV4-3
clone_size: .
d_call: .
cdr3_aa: CASSQGDSTYEQYF
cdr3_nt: TGCGCCAGCAGCCAAGGGGACTCAACCTACGAGCAGTACTTC

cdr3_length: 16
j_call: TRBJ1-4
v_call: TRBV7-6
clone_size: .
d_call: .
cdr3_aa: CASSLAWGGAGEKLFF
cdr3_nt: TGTGCCAGCAGCTTAGCCTGGGGAGGGGCGGGTGAAAAACTGTTTTTT

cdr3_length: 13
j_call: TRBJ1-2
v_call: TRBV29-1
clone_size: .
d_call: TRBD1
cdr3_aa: CSVVGQKNYGYTF
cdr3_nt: TGCAGCGTTGTGGGACAGAAAAACTATGGCTACACCTTC

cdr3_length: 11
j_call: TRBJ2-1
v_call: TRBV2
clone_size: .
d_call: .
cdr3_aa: CASTGEGEQFF
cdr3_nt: TGTGCCAGCACAGGGGAGGGTGAGCAGTTCTTC

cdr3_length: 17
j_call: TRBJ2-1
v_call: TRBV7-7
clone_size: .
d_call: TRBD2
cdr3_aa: CASSPGLAESSYNEQFF
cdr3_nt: TGTGCCAGCAGCCCGGGACTAGCGGAGAGCTCCTACAATGAGCAGTTCTTC

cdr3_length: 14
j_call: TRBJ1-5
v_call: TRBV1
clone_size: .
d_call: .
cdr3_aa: CTSSQTGPNQPQHF
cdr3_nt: TGCACCAGCAGCCAAACCGGTCCAAATCAGCCCCAGCATTTT

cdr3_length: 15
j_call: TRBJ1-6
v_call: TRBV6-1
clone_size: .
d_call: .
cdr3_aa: CASSESRAGNSPLHF
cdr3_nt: TGTGCCAGCAGTGAATCCAGGGCCGGGAATTCACCCCTCCACTTT

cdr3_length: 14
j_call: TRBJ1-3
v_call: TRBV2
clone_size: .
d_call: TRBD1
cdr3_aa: CASRQDRVGNTIYF
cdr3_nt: TGTGCCAGCAGGCAAGACAGGGTTGGAAACACCATATATTTT

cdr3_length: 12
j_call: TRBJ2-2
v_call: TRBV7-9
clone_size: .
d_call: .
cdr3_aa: CASSLGAGELFF
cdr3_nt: TGTGCCAGCAGCTTGGGAGCCGGGGAGCTGTTTTTT

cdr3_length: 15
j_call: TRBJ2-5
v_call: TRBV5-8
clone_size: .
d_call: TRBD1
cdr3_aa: CASSPGQGTEETQYF
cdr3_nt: TGTGCCAGCAGCCCGGGACAGGGAACAGAAGAGACCCAGTACTTC

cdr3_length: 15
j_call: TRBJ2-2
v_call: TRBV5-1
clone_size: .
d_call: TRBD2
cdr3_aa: CASSKREDGTGELFF
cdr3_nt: TGCGCCAGCAGCAAGCGGGAGGATGGCACCGGGGAGCTGTTTTTT

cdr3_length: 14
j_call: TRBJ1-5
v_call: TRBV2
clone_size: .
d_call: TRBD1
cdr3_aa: CASKEPTGIQPQHF
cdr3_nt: TGTGCCAGCAAAGAACCGACAGGGATTCAGCCCCAGCATTTT

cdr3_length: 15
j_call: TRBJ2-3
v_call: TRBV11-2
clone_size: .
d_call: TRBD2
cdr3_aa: CASSNSGGYQDTQYF
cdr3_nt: TGTGCCAGCAGCAATAGCGGGGGGTATCAAGATACGCAGTATTTT

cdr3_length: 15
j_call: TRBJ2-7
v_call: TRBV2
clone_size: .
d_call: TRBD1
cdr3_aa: CASMAGLTGTYEQYF
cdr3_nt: TGTGCCAGCATGGCTGGGTTGACAGGGACCTACGAGCAGTACTTC

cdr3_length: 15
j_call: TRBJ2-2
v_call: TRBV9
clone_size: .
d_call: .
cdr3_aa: CASSVVGQNTGELFF
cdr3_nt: TGTGCCAGCAGCGTAGTGGGACAGAACACCGGGGAGCTGTTTTTT

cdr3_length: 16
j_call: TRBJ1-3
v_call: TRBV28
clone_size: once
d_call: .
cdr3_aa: CASSFVLEASGNTIYF
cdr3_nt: TGTGCCAGCAGTTTTGTGCTAGAGGCTTCTGGAAACACCATATATTTT

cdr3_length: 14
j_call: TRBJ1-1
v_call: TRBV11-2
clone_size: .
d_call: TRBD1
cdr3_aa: CASRERGGYTEAFF
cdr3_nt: TGTGCCAGCAGGGAACGAGGGGGCTACACTGAAGCTTTCTTT

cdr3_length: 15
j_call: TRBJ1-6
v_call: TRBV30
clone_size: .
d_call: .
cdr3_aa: CAWTPGGWRNSPLHF
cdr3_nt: TGTGCCTGGACCCCAGGAGGATGGCGGAATTCACCCCTCCACTTT

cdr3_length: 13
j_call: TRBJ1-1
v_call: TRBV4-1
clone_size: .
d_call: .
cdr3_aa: CASSPQGNTEAFF
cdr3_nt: TGCGCCAGCAGCCCTCAGGGGAACACTGAAGCTTTCTTT

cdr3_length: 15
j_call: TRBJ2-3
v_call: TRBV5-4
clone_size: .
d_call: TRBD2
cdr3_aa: CASSLRGRATDTQYF
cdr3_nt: TGTGCCAGCAGCTTGCGCGGGAGGGCCACAGATACGCAGTATTTT

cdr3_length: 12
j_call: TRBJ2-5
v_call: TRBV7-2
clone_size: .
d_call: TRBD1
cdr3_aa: CASSLRGETQYF
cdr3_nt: TGTGCCAGCAGCCTCAGGGGGGAGACCCAGTACTTC

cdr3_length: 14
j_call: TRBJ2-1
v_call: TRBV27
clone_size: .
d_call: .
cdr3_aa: CASSKGVSYNEQFF
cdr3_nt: TGTGCCAGCAGTAAGGGAGTATCCTACAATGAGCAGTTCTTC

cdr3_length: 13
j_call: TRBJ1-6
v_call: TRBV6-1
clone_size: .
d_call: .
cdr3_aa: CASNPTGWAKLHF
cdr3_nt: TGTGCCAGCAACCCTACGGGATGGGCGAAACTCCACTTT

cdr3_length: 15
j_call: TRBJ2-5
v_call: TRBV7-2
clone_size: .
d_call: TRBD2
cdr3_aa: CASSQAGSRQETQYF
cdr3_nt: TGTGCCAGCAGCCAAGCGGGGTCTAGACAAGAGACCCAGTACTTC

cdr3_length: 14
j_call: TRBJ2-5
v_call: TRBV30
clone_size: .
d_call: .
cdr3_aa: CAWSGRFRRETQYF
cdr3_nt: TGTGCCTGGAGTGGTAGGTTTCGGAGGGAGACCCAGTACTTC

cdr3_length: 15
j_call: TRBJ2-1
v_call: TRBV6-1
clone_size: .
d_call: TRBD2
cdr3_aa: CASSEEAGGYNEQFF
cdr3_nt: TGTGCCAGCAGTGAAGAAGCGGGAGGCTACAATGAGCAGTTCTTC

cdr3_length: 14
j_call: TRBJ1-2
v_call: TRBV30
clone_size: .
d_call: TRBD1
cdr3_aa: CAWSTTGEAYGYTF
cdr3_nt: TGTGCCTGGAGTACAACAGGGGAGGCCTATGGCTACACCTTC

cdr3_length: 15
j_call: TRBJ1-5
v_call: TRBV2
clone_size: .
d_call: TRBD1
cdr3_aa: CASRLTGNRNQPQHF
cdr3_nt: TGTGCCAGCAGGTTGACAGGGAATCGCAATCAGCCCCAGCATTTT

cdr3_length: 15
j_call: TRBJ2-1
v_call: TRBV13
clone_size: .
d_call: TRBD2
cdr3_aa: CASSPGLADYNEQFF
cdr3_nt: TGTGCCAGCAGCCCGGGACTAGCGGATTACAATGAGCAGTTCTTC

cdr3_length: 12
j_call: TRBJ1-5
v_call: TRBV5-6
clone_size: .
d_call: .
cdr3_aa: CASSSGQQPQHF
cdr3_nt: TGTGCCAGCAGCTCCGGACAGCAGCCCCAGCATTTT

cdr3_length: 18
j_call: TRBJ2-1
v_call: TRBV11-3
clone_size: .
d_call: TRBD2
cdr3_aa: CASSPGTSGPRRNNEQFF
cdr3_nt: TGTGCCAGCAGCCCCGGGACTAGCGGGCCCCGTCGAAACAATGAGCAGTTCTTC

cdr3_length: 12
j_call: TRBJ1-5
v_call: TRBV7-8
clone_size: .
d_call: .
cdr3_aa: CASRTEEQPQHF
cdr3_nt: TGTGCCAGCAGAACCGAGGAACAGCCCCAGCATTTT

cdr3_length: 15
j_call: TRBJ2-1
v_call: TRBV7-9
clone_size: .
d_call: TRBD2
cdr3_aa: CASRPLAGDINEQFF
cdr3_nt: TGTGCCAGCAGGCCACTAGCGGGGGACATCAATGAGCAGTTCTTC

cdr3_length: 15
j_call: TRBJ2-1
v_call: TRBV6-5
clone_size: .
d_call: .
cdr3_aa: CASSYLFSSYNEQFF
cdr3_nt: TGTGCCAGCAGTTATCTCTTTAGCTCCTACAATGAGCAGTTCTTC

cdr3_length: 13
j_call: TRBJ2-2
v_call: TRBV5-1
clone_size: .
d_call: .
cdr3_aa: CASSPMPGGELFF
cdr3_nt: TGCGCCAGCAGCCCAATGCCGGGCGGGGAGCTGTTTTTT

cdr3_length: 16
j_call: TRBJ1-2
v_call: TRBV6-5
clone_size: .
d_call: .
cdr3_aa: CASSSNRWTREDGYTF
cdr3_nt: TGTGCCAGCAGTTCAAATCGTTGGACAAGGGAGGATGGCTACACCTTC

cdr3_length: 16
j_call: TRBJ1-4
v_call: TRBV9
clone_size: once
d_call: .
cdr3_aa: CASSVEGVMANEKLFF
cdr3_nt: TGTGCCAGCAGCGTAGAGGGGGTGATGGCTAATGAAAAACTGTTTTTT

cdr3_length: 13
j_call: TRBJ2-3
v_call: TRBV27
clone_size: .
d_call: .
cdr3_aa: CASSFLRTDTQYF
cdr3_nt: TGTGCCAGCAGTTTTCTTCGGACAGATACGCAGTATTTT

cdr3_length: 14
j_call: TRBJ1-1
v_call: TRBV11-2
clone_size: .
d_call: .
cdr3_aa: CASSLVSINTEAFF
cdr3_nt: TGTGCCAGCAGCTTAGTGTCAATTAACACTGAAGCTTTCTTT

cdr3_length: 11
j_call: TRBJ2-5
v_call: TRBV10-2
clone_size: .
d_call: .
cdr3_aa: CASSTQETQYF
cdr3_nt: TGCGCCAGCAGCACACAAGAGACCCAGTACTTC

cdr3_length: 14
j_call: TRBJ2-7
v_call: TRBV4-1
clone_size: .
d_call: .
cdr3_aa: CASSQATGPYEQYF
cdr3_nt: TGCGCCAGCAGCCAAGCTACAGGGCCCTACGAGCAGTACTTC

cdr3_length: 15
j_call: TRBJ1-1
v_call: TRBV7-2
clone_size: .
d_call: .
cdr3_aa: CASSPTGTRDTEAFF
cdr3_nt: TGTGCCAGCAGCCCCACCGGGACAAGGGACACTGAAGCTTTCTTT

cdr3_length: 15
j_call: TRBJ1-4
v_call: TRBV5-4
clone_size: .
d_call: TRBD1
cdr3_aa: CASSLGPGQDEKLFF
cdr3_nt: TGTGCCAGCAGCTTGGGGCCGGGACAGGATGAAAAACTGTTTTTT

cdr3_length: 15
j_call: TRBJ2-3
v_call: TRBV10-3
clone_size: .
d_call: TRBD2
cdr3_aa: CAIRGLAGGTDTQYF
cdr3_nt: TGTGCCATCAGGGGACTAGCGGGGGGGACAGATACGCAGTATTTT

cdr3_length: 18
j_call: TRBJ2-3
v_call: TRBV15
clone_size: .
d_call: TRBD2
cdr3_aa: CATSRATPSGRSTDTQYF
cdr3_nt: TGTGCCACCAGCAGAGCGACCCCTAGCGGGAGGAGCACAGATACGCAGTATTTT

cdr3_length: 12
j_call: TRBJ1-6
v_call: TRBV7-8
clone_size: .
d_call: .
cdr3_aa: CASSHGNSPLHF
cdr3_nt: TGTGCCAGCAGCCACGGGAATTCACCCCTCCACTTT

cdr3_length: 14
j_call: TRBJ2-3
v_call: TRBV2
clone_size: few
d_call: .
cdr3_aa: CASSSGGGVDTQYF
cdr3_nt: TGTGCCAGCAGCTCCGGTGGCGGAGTAGATACGCAGTATTTT

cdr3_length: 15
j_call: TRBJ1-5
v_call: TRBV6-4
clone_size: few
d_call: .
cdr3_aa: CASSDTEALNQPQHF
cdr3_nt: TGTGCCAGCAGTGACACCGAGGCACTTAATCAGCCCCAGCATTTT

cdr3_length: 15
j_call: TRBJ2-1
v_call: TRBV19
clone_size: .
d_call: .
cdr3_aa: CASSIRDNNYNEQFF
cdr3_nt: TGTGCCAGTAGTATCCGGGACAACAACTACAATGAGCAGTTCTTC

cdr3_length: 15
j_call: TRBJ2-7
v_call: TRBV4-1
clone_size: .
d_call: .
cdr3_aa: CASSQVADPTYEQYF
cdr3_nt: TGCGCCAGCAGCCAGGTAGCGGACCCAACCTACGAGCAGTACTTC

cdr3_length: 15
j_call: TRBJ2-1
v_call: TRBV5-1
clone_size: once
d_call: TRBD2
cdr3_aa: CASTSGGGTYNEQFF
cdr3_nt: TGCGCCAGTACTAGCGGGGGGGGGACCTACAATGAGCAGTTCTTC

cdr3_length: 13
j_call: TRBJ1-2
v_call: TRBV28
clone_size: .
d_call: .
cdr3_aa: CASSLLRNYGYTF
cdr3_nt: TGTGCCAGCAGTTTGCTCCGGAACTATGGCTACACCTTC

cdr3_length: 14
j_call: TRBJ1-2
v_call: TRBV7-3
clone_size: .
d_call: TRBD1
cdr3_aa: CASSLTGGDYGYTF
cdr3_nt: TGTGCCAGCAGCTTGACAGGGGGCGACTATGGCTACACCTTC

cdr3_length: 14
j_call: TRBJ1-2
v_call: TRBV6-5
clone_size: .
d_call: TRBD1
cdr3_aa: CASSYSKGAYGYTF
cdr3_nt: TGTGCCAGCAGTTACTCGAAGGGGGCCTATGGCTACACCTTC

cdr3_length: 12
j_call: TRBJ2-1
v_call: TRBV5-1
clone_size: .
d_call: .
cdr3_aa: CASSLALNEQFF
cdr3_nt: TGCGCCAGCAGCTTGGCTCTCAATGAGCAGTTCTTC

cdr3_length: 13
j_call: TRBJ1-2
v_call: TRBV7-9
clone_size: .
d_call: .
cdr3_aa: CASSGGTDYGYTF
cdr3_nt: TGTGCCAGCAGCGGGGGGACTGATTATGGCTACACCTTC

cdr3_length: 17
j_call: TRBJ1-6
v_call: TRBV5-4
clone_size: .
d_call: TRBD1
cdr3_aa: CASSLAVPGQGGSPLHF
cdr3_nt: TGTGCCAGCAGCTTGGCCGTCCCGGGACAGGGGGGGTCACCCCTCCACTTT

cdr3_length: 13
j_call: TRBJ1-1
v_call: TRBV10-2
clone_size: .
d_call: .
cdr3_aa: CASSGRTNTEAFF
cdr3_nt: TGCGCCAGCAGTGGACGGACTAACACTGAAGCTTTCTTT